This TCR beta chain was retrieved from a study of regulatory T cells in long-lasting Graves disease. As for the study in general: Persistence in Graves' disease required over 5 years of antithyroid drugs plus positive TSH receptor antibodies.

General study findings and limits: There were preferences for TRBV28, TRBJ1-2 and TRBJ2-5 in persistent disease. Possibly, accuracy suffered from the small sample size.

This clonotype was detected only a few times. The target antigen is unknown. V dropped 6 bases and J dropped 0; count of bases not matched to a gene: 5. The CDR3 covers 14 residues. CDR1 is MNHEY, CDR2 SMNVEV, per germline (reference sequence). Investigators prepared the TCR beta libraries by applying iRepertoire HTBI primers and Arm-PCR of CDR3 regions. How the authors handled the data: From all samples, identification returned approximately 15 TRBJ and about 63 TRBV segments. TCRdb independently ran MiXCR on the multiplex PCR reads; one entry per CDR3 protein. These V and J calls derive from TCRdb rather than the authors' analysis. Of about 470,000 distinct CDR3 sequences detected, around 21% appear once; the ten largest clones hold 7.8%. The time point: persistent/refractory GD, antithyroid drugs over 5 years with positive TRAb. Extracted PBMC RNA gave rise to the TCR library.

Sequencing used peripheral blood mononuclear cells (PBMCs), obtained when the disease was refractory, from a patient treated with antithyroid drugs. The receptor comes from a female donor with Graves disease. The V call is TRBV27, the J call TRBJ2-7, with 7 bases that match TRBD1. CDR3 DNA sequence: TGTGCCAGCAGAGGACAGGTGAGCTCCTACGAGCAGTACTTC. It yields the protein CASRGQVSSYEQYF.